This is a list of T cell receptor beta chains from one sample in a study of blood T cell repertoires in COVID-19. This table comes from immunoSEQ multiplex PCR, and its TCRdb copy is limited to in-frame clones, with some not included. Of under 450,000 clones in the sample, roughly 87% were seen once. Sequences were obtained from PBMCs or T cells enriched from blood (not recorded which). Receptors originate from a woman aged 30 to 39 who had recovered from COVID-19. CDR3s include the opening cysteine and the closing phenylalanine or tryptophan. A D gene is named only where the DNA matches it firmly. Part of the rows lack a size; the others show once, few, many or a class for expanded clones.

clone size	V gene	D gene	J gene	CDR3 DNA	CDR3 protein
.	TRBV6-1	TRBD1	TRBJ2-7	TGTGCCAGCAGTGAGGGGACAGGGGGCTTCAACGAGCAGTACTTC	CASSEGTGGFNEQYF
.	TRBV9	TRBD2	TRBJ2-1	TGTGCCAGCAGCCCCCGACCCGTAGCTGAGCGGGGTACCTACAATGAGCAGTTCTTC	CASSPRPVAERGTYNEQFF
.	TRBV12-3/TRBV12-4	TRBD1	TRBJ2-5	TGTGCCAGCAGAAACAGGGGTCAAGAGACCCAGTACTTC	CASRNRGQETQYF
few	TRBV12-3/TRBV12-4	.	TRBJ1-2	TGTGCCAGCAGTTTCGACAGCAACTATGGCTACACCTTC	CASSFDSNYGYTF
.	TRBV5-5	TRBD2	TRBJ2-3	TGTGCCAGCAGCTTTACTAGCGGGAGCCCCGATACGCAGTATTTT	CASSFTSGSPDTQYF
.	TRBV5-8	.	TRBJ1-1	TGTGCCAGCAGCTTGGAAGGAGGCACGAACACTGAAGCTTTCTTT	CASSLEGGTNTEAFF
.	TRBV5-6	.	TRBJ2-7	TGTGCCAGCAGCCCCCCCGGCCCGGGTCTTGGCTACGAGCAGTACTTC	CASSPPGPGLGYEQYF
.	TRBV27	TRBD1	TRBJ2-2	TGTGCCAGCAGGAGGATCGGGACAGCTGCCGGGGAGCTGTTTTTT	CASRRIGTAAGELFF
.	TRBV14	TRBD2	TRBJ2-1	TGTGCCAGCAGCCAATTCTCCAGCGGGACCTACAATGAGCAGTTCTTC	CASSQFSSGTYNEQFF
once	TRBV5-1	.	TRBJ2-5	TGCGCCAGCAGCTTGGGGGGGACACGGGAGACCCAGTACTTC	CASSLGGTRETQYF
.	TRBV7-2	TRBD2	TRBJ2-2	TGTGCCAGCAGTTTCAGGGCGGGAGAGCCCACCGGGGAGCTGTTTTTT	CASSFRAGEPTGELFF